This TCR beta chain was sequenced for a study of blood T cell repertoires in COVID-19. Overall study: The United States, Italy and Spain supplied acute and convalescent COVID-19 samples.

TCRdb's copy holds only in-frame clones and misses some; the assay was immunoSEQ multiplex PCR. The table lists about 300,000 clones, roughly 89% of them singletons. This CDR3 has 17 amino acids. The V gene's germline CDR1 is SGHVS and CDR2 FQNEAQ. Deletions cut 5 bases from V and 1 base from J, with 18 bases between. Each participant's cohort was designated according to participant-reported clinical history. This clone was observed once. Sequenced: PBMCs or T cells enriched from blood (not recorded which). The clonotype was recovered from a woman aged 40 to 50 who had recovered from COVID-19. The chain joins TRBV7-8 to TRBJ1-5; tentative D call: TRBD1 (5 bases). CDR3 sequence: CASSTPGGGSSNQPQHF. Written as DNA, the CDR3 is TGTGCCAGCAGCACCCCCGGCGGGGGGTCGAGCAATCAGCCCCAGCATTTT.